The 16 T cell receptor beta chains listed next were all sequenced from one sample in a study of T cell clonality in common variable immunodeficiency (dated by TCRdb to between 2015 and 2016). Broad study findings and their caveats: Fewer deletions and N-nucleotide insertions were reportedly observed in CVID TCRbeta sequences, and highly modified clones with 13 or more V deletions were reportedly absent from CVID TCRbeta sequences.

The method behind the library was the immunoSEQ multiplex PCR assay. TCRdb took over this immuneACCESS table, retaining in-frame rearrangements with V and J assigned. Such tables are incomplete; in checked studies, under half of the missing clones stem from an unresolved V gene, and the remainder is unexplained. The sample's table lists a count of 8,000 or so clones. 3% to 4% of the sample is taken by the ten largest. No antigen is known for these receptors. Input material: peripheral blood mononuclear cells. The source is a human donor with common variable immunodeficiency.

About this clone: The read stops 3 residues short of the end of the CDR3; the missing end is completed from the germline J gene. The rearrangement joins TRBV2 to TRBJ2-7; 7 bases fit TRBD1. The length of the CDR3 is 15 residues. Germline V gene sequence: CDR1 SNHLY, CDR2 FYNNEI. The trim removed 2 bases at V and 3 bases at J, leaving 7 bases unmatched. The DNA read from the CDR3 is TGTGCCAGCAGTGAAAACCCTACAGGGGTCTACGAG. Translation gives CASSENPTGVYE. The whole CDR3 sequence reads CASSENPTGVYEQYF.

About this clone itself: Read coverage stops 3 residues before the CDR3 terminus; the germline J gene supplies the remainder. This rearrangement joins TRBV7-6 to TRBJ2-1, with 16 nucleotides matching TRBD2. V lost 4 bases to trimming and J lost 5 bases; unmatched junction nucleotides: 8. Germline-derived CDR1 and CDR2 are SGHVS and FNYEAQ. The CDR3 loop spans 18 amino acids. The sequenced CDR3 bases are TGTGCCAGCAGCTCCCCGGGACTAGCGGGGGGGGCCGACAATGAG. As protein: CASSSPGLAGGADNE. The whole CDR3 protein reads CASSSPGLAGGADNEQFF.

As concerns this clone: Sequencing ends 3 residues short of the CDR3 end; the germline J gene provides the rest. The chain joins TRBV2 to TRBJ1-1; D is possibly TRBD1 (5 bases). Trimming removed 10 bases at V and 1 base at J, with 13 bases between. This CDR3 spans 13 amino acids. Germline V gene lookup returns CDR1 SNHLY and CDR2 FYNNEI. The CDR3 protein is CATLTEGNTEAFF. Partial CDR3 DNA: TGTGCCACCCTGACAGAGGGGAACACTGAA.

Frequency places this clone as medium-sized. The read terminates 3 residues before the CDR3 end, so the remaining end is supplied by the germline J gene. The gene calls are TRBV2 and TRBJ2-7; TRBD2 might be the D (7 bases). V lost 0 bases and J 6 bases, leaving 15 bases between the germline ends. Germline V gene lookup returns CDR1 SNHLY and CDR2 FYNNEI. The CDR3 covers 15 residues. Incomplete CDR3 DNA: TGTGCCAGCAGTGAAGCGGGGGGGCGCGTGGGCGAG. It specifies CASSEAGGRVGE. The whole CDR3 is CASSEAGGRVGEQYF.

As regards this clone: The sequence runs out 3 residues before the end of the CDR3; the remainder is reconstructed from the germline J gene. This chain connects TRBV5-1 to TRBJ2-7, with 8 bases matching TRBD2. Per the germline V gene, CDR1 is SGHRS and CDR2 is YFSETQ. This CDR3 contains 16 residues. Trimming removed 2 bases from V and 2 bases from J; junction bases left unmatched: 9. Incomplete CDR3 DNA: TGCGCCAGCAGCTTAGGGCCGACTAGCGAAGCCTACGAG. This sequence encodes CASSLGPTSEAYE. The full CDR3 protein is CASSLGPTSEAYEQYF.

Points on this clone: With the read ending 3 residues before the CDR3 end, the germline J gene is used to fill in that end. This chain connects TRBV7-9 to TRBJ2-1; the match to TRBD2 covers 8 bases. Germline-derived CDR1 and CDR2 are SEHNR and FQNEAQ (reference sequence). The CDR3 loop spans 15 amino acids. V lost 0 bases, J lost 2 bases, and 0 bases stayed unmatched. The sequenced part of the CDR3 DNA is TGTGCCAGCAGCTTAGCACTAGCGGCCTACAATGAG. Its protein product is CASSLALAAYNE. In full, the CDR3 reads CASSLALAAYNEQFF.

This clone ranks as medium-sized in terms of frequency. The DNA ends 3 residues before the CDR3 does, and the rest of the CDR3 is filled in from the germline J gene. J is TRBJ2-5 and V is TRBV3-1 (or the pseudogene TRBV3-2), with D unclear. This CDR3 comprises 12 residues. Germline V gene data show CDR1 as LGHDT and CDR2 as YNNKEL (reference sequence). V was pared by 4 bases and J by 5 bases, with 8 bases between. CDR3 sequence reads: CASSPPSETQYF. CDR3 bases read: TGTGCCAGCAGCCCCCCTTCGGAGACC.

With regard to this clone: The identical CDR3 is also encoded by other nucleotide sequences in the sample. CDR3 bases read: TGTGCCAGCTCACCCCAGGGTGAGGCTAACTATGGC. Protein product: CASSPQGEANYG. The full CDR3 reads CASSPQGEANYGYTF. V is TRBV18 and J is TRBJ1-2, with D maybe TRBD1 (5 bases). Read coverage stops 3 residues before the CDR3 terminus; the germline J gene supplies the remainder. This CDR3 region has 15 residues. Trimming left V 3 bases short and J 0 bases short, with 11 bases between. CDR1 is KGHSH, CDR2 LQKENI, per germline.

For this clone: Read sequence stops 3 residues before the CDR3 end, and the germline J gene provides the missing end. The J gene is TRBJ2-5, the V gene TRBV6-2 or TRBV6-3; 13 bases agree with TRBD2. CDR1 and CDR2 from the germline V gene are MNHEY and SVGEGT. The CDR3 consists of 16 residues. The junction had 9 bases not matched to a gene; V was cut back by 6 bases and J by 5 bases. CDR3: CASRRGLAGAGETQYF. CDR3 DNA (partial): TGTGCCAGCAGGCGAGGACTAGCGGGGGCTGGGGAGACC.

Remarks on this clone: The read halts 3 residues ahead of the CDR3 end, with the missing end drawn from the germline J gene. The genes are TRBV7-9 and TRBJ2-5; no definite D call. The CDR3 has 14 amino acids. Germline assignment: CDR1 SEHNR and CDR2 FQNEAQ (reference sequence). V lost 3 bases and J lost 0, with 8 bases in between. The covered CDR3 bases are TGTGCCAGCAGCTTCAATAGAAACCAAGAGACC. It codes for CASSFNRNQET. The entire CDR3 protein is CASSFNRNQETQYF.

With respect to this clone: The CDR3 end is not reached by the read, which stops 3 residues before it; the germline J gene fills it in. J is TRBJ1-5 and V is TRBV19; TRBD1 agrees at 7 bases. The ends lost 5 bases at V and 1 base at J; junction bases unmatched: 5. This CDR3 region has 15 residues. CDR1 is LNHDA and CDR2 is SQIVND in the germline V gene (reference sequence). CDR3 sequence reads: CASSQGQVSNQPQHF. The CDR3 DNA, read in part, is TGTGCCAGTAGTCAAGGACAGGTCAGCAATCAGCCC. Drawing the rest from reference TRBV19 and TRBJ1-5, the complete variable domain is DGGITQSPKYLFRKEGQNVTLSCEQNLNHDAMYWYRQDPGQGLRLIYYSQIVNDFQKGDIAEGYSVSREKKESFPLTVTSAQKNPTAFYLCASSQGQVSNQPQHFGDGTRLSIL.

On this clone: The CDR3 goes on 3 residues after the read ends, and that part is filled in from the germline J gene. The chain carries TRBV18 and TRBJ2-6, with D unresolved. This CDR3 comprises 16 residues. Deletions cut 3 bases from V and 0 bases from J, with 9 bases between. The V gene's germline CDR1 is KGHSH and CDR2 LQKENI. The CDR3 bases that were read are TGTGCCAGCTCACCTCTCCCCCCCTCTGGGGCCAACGTC. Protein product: CASSPLPPSGANV. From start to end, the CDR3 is CASSPLPPSGANVLTF.

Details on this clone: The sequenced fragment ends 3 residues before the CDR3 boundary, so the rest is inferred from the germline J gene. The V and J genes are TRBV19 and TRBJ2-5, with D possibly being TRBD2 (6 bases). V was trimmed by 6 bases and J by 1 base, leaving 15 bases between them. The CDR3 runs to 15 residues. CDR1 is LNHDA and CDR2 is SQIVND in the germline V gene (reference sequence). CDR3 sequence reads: CASRTTGTPQETQYF. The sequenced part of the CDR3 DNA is TGTGCCAGTAGGACTACCGGGACTCCCCAAGAGACC. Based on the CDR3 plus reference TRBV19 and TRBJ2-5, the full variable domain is DGGITQSPKYLFRKEGQNVTLSCEQNLNHDAMYWYRQDPGQGLRLIYYSQIVNDFQKGDIAEGYSVSREKKESFPLTVTSAQKNPTAFYLCASRTTGTPQETQYFGPGTRLLVL.

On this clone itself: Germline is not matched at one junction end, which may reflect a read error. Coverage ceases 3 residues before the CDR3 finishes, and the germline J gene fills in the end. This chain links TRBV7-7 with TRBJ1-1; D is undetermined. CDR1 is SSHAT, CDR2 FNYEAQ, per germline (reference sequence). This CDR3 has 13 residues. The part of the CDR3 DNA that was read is TGTGCTAGCAGCTCCTTCCAAGGGACTGAA. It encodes CASSSFQGTE. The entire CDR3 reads CASSSFQGTEAFF.

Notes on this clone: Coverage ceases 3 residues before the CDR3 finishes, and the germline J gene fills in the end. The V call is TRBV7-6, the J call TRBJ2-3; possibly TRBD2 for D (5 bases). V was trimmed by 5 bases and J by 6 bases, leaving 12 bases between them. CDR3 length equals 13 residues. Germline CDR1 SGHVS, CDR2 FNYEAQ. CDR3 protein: CASSADWEDTQYF. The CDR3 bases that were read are TGTGCCAGCAGCGCGGACTGGGAGGATACG.

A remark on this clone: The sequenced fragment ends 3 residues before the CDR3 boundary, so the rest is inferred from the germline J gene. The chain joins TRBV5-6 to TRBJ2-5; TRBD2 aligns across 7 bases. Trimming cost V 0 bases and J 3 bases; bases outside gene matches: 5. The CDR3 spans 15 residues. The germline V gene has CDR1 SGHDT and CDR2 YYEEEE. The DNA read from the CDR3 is TGTGCCAGCAGCTTGGTGTTGGGGGGGAAAGAGACC. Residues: CASSLVLGGKET. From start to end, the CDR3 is CASSLVLGGKETQYF.